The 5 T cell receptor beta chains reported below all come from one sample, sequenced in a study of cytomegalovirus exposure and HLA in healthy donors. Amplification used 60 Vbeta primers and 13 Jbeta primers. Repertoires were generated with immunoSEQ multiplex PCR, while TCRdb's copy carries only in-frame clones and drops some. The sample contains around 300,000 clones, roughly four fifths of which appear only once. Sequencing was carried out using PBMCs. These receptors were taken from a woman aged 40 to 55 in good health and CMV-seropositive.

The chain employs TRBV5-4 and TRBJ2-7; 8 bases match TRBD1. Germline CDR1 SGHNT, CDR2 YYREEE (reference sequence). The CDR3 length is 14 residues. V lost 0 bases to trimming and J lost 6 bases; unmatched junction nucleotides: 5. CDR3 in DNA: TGTGCCAGCAGCTTGGTACAGGGGGTTGGCGAGCAGTACTTC. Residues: CASSLVQGVGEQYF.

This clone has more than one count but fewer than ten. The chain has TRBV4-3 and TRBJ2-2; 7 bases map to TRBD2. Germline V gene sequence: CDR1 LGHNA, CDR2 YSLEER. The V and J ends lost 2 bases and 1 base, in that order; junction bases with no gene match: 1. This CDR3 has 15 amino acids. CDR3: CASSQTSVNTGELFF. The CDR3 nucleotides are TGCGCCAGCAGCCAAACTAGCGTGAACACCGGGGAGCTGTTTTTT.

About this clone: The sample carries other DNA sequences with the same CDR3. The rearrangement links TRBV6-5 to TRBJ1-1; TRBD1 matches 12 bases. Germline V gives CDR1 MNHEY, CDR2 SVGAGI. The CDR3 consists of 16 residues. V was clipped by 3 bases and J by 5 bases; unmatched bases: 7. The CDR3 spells CASSYSGQGARTEAFF. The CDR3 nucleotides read TGTGCCAGCAGTTATTCGGGACAGGGGGCGCGGACTGAAGCTTTCTTT.

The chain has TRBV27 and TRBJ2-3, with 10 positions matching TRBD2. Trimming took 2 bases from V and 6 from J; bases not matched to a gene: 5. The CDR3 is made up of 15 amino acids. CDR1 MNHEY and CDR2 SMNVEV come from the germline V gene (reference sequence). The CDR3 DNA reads TGTGCCAGCAGTTTACTAGCGGGAGACGTGGATACGCAGTATTTT. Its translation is CASSLLAGDVDTQYF.

CDR3 sequence (DNA): TGTGCCAGCCTCCTACAAGGGAGTAGGATCGGTGGTGAGCAGTTCTTC. It translates to CASLLQGSRIGGEQFF. The chain employs TRBV7-9 and TRBJ2-1, with D perhaps TRBD2 (5 bases). This CDR3 comprises 16 residues. Germline CDR1 SEHNR, CDR2 FQNEAQ (reference sequence). Trimming left V 8 bases short and J 9 bases short, with 26 bases between.